One sample yielded the 16 T cell receptor beta chains listed below, sequenced in a study of CD8 T cells in Susac syndrome. With random hexamers, roughly 0.45 to 1 ug RNA was reverse transcribed. TCRdb fed the immunoSEQ multiplex PCR reads into MiXCR, producing one record per CDR3 protein. The sample includes about 180,000 distinct CDR3 sequences, around 94% of them seen just once. Material: CD4+ T cells from PBMCs. The receptors come from a human donor with Susac syndrome.

The rearrangement joins TRBV18 to TRBJ1-2, with no clear D. Germline CDR1 KGHSH, CDR2 LQKENI. V dropped 6 bases and J dropped 2 bases, with 10 bases sitting between them. The CDR3 is made up of 13 amino acids. CDR3 nucleotides: TGTGCCAGCTCTCCTGAAGGAAACTATGGCTACACCTTC. Protein product: CASSPEGNYGYTF.

CDR3 sequence (DNA): TGCAGTGCTGGGACTAGCGCCGGAGAGACCCAGTACTTC. Its translation: CSAGTSAGETQYF. V is TRBV20-1 and J is TRBJ2-5; TRBD2 matches 10 bases. In germline, CDR1 is DFQATT, CDR2 SNEGSKA (reference sequence). After removal of 5 bases from V and 4 bases from J, the junction contained 4 bases not matched to a gene. The CDR3 totals 13 residues.

The J gene is TRBJ1-6, the V gene TRBV5-4, with D unresolved. The V gene lost 3 bases and the J gene lost 10 bases, with 17 bases spanning the gap. CDR3 length equals 15 residues. In germline, CDR1 is SGHNT, CDR2 YYREEE (reference sequence). The CDR3 here is CASSYMTGQGSPLHF. CDR3 bases: TGTGCCAGCAGCTACATGACCGGGCAAGGGTCACCCCTCCACTTT.

V is TRBV30 and J is TRBJ1-1; D unresolved. Germline CDR1 is GTSNPN and CDR2 is SVGIG (reference sequence). Trimming stripped 3 bases from V and 6 bases from J, with 11 bases between. This CDR3 comprises 12 residues. The CDR3 DNA is TGTGCCTGGAGGGGGAGGGCCCCTGAAGCTTTCTTT. It encodes CAWRGRAPEAFF.

This sequence joins TRBV20-1 and TRBJ2-1, with 9 bases identical to TRBD2. The V gene end was trimmed by 5 bases and the J gene end by 4 bases; junction bases not matched to a gene: 6. The germline gives CDR1 DFQATT, CDR2 SNEGSKA (reference sequence). The CDR3 spans 14 residues. This CDR3 reads CSAASGEKYNEQFF. The CDR3 region has the DNA TGCAGTGCTGCTAGCGGGGAGAAATACAATGAGCAGTTCTTC.

This clonotype was seen once. This chain uses TRBV9 with TRBJ1-4; 7 bases map to TRBD1. V gave up 4 bases and J gave up 3 bases; unmatched junction bases: 12. The CDR3 runs to 17 residues. Germline V gives CDR1 SGDLS, CDR2 YYNGEE. This CDR3 reads CASSPEGGRAANEKLFF. The CDR3 bases are TGTGCCAGCAGCCCCGAAGGGGGCCGTGCGGCTAATGAAAAACTGTTTTTT. Looking up the rest from reference TRBV9 and TRBJ1-4 gives the full variable domain: DSGVTQTPKHLITATGQRVTLRCSPRSGDLSVYWYQQSLDQGLQFLIQYYNGEERAKGNILERFSAQQFPDLHSELNLSSLELGDSALYFCASSPEGGRAANEKLFFGSGTQLSVL.

The V call is TRBV6-1, the J call TRBJ1-2, with 8 bases identical to TRBD1. CDR3 length: 17 residues. CDR1 and CDR2 from the germline V gene are MNHNS and SASEGT. The V and J ends lost 5 bases and 0 bases, in that order; junction bases with no gene match: 11. The CDR3 spells CASSLRQGLSPNYGYTF. In nucleotides, the CDR3 is TGTGCCAGCAGTCTCCGACAGGGGCTTTCCCCTAACTATGGCTACACCTTC.

The J gene is TRBJ2-2, the V gene TRBV4-1, with 7 bases that match TRBD1. This CDR3 has 15 amino acids. Germline CDR1 MGHRA, CDR2 YSYEKL. With 6 bases clipped from V and 4 bases from J, the junction kept 8 bases outside the gene matches. CDR3 bases: TGCGCCAGCAGGCCACAGGGGCCGAGCACCGGGGAGCTGTTTTTT. This codes for CASRPQGPSTGELFF.

The gene calls are TRBV3-1 and TRBJ2-7; D remains unclear. The germline V and J ends were trimmed by 3 bases and 6 bases, with 15 bases remaining between them. The CDR3 is 14 amino acids. Germline V gene lookup returns CDR1 LGHDT and CDR2 YNNKEL (reference sequence). The CDR3 loop reads CASSHSFRLSEQYF. In nucleotides, the CDR3 is TGTGCCAGCAGCCACTCTTTCCGACTTAGCGAGCAGTACTTC.

This chain uses TRBV20-1 with TRBJ2-3, with unresolved D. CDR1 DFQATT and CDR2 SNEGSKA come from the germline V gene (reference sequence). CDR3 length: 14 residues. The CDR3 protein is CSVIPGYGTDTQYF. The CDR3 DNA sequence: TGCAGCGTCATCCCCGGGTATGGCACAGATACGCAGTATTTT.

The V call is TRBV6-2 or TRBV6-3, the J call TRBJ2-1, with no clear D. Trimming pared 8 bases from V and 4 bases from J, leaving 9 bases between. Germline CDR1 MNHEY, CDR2 SVGEGT. This CDR3 has 12 residues. The CDR3 coding sequence is TGTGCCAGCTCCGGACCATACAATGAGCAGTTCTTC. It codes for CASSGPYNEQFF.

This chain uses TRBV19 with TRBJ1-1, with TRBD1 matching over 8 bases. The CDR3 is 14 amino acids. Trimming removed 4 bases from V and 5 bases from J; junction bases left unmatched: 6. Germline CDR1 is LNHDA and CDR2 is SQIVND (reference sequence). CDR3: CASSTTGGGTEAFF. The CDR3 DNA is TGTGCCAGTAGTACTACAGGGGGGGGGACTGAAGCTTTCTTT.

With respect to this clonotype: The junction does not match germline at one end; this may be a read error. CDR3 in DNA: TGTGCCAGCATTTCAAAAGCAGGGCACAGACTCTACGAGCAGTATTTC. Translating it yields CASISKAGHRLYEQYF. The chain uses TRBV6-5 and TRBJ2-7; D might be TRBD1 (5 bases). The CDR3 sequence is 16 residues long. The germline V gene has CDR1 MNHEY and CDR2 SVGAGI.

DNA for the CDR3: TGCAGTGCTAGAGGGGGCTACCAAGAGACCCAGTACTTC. Its translation: CSARGGYQETQYF. This sequence joins TRBV20-1 and TRBJ2-5; the D gene is possibly TRBD1 (5 bases). V was shortened by 1 base and J by 0 bases, with 6 bases between the two germline ends. The length of the CDR3 is 13 residues. The germline gives CDR1 DFQATT, CDR2 SNEGSKA (reference sequence).

The rearrangement uses TRBV2 and TRBJ2-3; D might be TRBD2 (5 bases). Trimming left V 3 bases short and J 4 bases short, with 20 bases between. Germline-derived CDR1 and CDR2 are SNHLY and FYNNEI. CDR3 length equals 17 residues. CDR3 residues: CASSELVTHPGADTQYF. The DNA of the CDR3 is TGTGCCAGCAGTGAGCTAGTTACTCACCCCGGGGCAGATACGCAGTATTTT.

This rearrangement joins TRBV25-1 to TRBJ1-6; the match to TRBD1 covers 12 bases. CDR3 length equals 17 residues. V was pared by 8 bases and J by 6 bases, with 11 bases of the junction left unmatched. Germline loops: CDR1 MGHDK, CDR2 SYGVNS. CDR3 region: CASLQGTGGTVNSPLHF. In DNA, the CDR3 is TGTGCCAGCCTCCAAGGGACAGGGGGCACCGTTAATTCACCCCTCCACTTT.